The 7 T cell receptor beta chains below were found in one sample sequenced in a study of early T cells in non-severe SARS-CoV-2 infection. TCRdb analysed the 5' RACE reads with MiXCR anew, one entry per CDR3 protein. The data show some 23,000 distinct CDR3 sequences, less than 6.5% seen once. The specimen sequenced was whole blood. The receptor source for this set is an adult who was a healthcare worker with PCR-confirmed SARS-CoV-2 infection or an uninfected control (not recorded which).

This clonotype was counted many times. This chain links TRBV5-5 with TRBJ1-2; D ambiguous. The CDR3 consists of 18 residues. Trimming shortened V by 6 bases and J by 6 bases, and 30 bases separated the two germline ends. Germline V gene lookup returns CDR1 SGHKS and CDR2 YYEKEE (reference sequence). In DNA form, the CDR3 reads TGTGCCAGCAACCCCCCGTTTATTTCTGCGAGCAGAAACCATGGCTACACCTTC. This translates into CASNPPFISASRNHGYTF.

The V call is TRBV10-2, the J call TRBJ2-5; 10 bases are shared with TRBD2. Losses at the gene ends were 6 bases for V and 4 bases for J; bases not matched to a gene: 5. Germline CDR1 WSHSY, CDR2 SAAADI. CDR3 size: 14 residues. The CDR3 nucleotides are TGCGCCAGCAGACTAGCGGGACGACGAGAGACCCAGTACTTC. Translated, it gives CASRLAGRRETQYF.

The rearrangement uses TRBV18 and TRBJ1-1, with D possibly matching TRBD1 (5 bases). The V and J ends lost 3 bases and 5 bases respectively, with 13 bases between them. Germline V CDR1 and CDR2: KGHSH, LQKENI. The CDR3 consists of 14 residues. The CDR3 spells CASSPGTQNTEAFF. The DNA of the CDR3 is TGTGCCAGCTCACCTGGGACTCAGAATACTGAAGCTTTCTTT.

This clonotype has ten or more counts. Its ends do not fully match the called genes, so a read error is possible. CDR3 protein: CASSYGGLSTEVFF. The CDR3 nucleotides are TGTGCCAGCAGTTACGGAGGTTTGAGCACTGAAGTTTTCTTT. V usage is TRBV6-2 or TRBV6-3 and J usage is TRBJ1-1; D unresolved. The CDR3 runs 14 residues. Germline CDR1 is MNHEY and CDR2 is SVGEGT.

At least ten counts were recorded for this clonotype. The V and J genes are TRBV20-1 and TRBJ2-7; 7 bases are a match to TRBD1. Germline CDR1 reads DFQATT; CDR2 reads SNEGSKA (reference sequence). With 2 bases clipped from V and 0 bases from J, the junction kept 1 base outside the gene matches. The CDR3 consists of 13 residues. CDR3 sequence: CSARRDSSYEQYF. CDR3 DNA sequence: TGCAGTGCTAGACGGGACAGCTCCTACGAGCAGTACTTC.

The sample holds many counts of this clonotype. The chain links TRBV4-3 to TRBJ2-1, with 9 nucleotides matching TRBD2. Germline values: CDR1 LGHNA, CDR2 YSLEER. With 0 bases clipped from V and 3 bases from J, the junction kept 3 bases outside the gene matches. The CDR3 runs to 16 residues. The CDR3 is CASSQDPSGNYNEQFF. As DNA, the CDR3 is TGCGCCAGCAGCCAAGATCCTAGCGGGAACTACAATGAGCAGTTCTTC.

This clonotype was observed a few times. This chain connects TRBV9 to TRBJ2-7; D is undetermined. Germline V gene data show CDR1 as SGDLS and CDR2 as YYNGEE. This CDR3 has 15 amino acids. Trimming pared 1 base from V and 0 bases from J, leaving 11 bases between. The CDR3 bases are TGTGCCAGCAGCGTATGGCCAACAAGCTCCTACGAGCAGTACTTC. Translating it yields CASSVWPTSSYEQYF.